There are a few counts of the clone carrying this TCR beta chain. Its antigen is not known. This specimen comes from a study of T cells in Graves' hyperthyroidism and ophthalmopathy. Study-wide results and limits: Ophthalmopathy cases were set apart from stable hyperthyroidism by a 13 V-J model. Most thyroid clonotypes that were expanded above 0.001 also turned up in blood.

Ophthalmopathy patients had moderate-to-severe active disease, CAS ≥3, NOSPECS ≥4, and disease duration under 3 months. RNA transcripts served as the template for amplifying TCR beta CDR3 regions. During a first-round RT-PCR of the TCR CDR3, the HTBI primer set was used. TCRdb itself ran the multiplex PCR reads through MiXCR, one entry per CDR3 protein. The sample lists about 610,000 distinct CDR3 sequences, about a sixth occurring once. The sample taken for sequencing was blood. The TCR sequence derives from a woman aged 40 to 50 with Graves' ophthalmopathy.

CDR3 sequence reads: CASSDPRSDNEQFF. The CDR3 bases are TGTGCCAGCAGTGACCCCCGCAGTGACAATGAGCAGTTCTTC. This rearrangement joins TRBV2 to TRBJ2-1; D call uncertain. CDR1 and CDR2 (germline): SNHLY, FYNNEI. This CDR3 spans 14 amino acids. The V and J ends lost 3 bases and 5 bases respectively, with 11 bases between them.